Below are 17 T cell receptor beta chains sequenced from a single sample in a study of cytomegalovirus exposure and HLA in healthy donors. Primers for the PCR totalled 60 Vbeta and 13 Jbeta. Repertoires were generated with immunoSEQ multiplex PCR, while TCRdb's copy carries only in-frame clones and drops some. The data show some 130,000 clones, around 85% seen once. Specimen: PBMCs. These TCRs come from a woman under 40 in good health and CMV-seropositive.

This chain links TRBV10-2 with TRBJ1-1; D perhaps matches TRBD1 (5 bases). Trimming took 0 bases from V and 1 from J, leaving 9 bases between them. CDR3 length: 15 amino acids. Per the germline V gene, CDR1 is WSHSY and CDR2 is SAAADI. The CDR3 sequence: CASSESWGANTEAFF. The CDR3 region has the DNA TGCGCCAGCAGTGAGTCATGGGGCGCGAACACTGAAGCTTTCTTT.

The chain recombines TRBV29-1 with TRBJ1-1; D remains ambiguous. This CDR3 comprises 15 residues. CDR1 is SQVTM and CDR2 is ANQGSEA in the germline V gene. V was shortened by 5 bases and J by 1 base, with 17 bases between the two germline ends. The CDR3 spells CSVLKGREGNTEAFF. In DNA, the CDR3 is TGCAGCGTTTTAAAAGGGCGCGAGGGGAACACTGAAGCTTTCTTT.

The genes are TRBV5-6 and TRBJ2-3; TRBD1 agrees at 9 bases. Germline trimming cut 2 bases from V and 4 bases from J; bases unmatched to any gene: 5. The length of the CDR3 is 15 residues. Germline V gene data show CDR1 as SGHDT and CDR2 as YYEEEE. The CDR3 loop is CASSLLDRGADTQYF. CDR3 DNA: TGTGCCAGCAGCTTACTGGACAGGGGAGCAGATACGCAGTATTTT.

The V and J genes are TRBV7-2 and TRBJ2-7, with TRBD2 identical over 9 bases. The V and J ends lost 8 bases and 5 bases, in that order; junction bases with no gene match: 13. Germline values: CDR1 SGHTA, CDR2 FQGNSA. The CDR3 has 15 amino acids. This CDR3 reads CASGFHRTSDNEQYF. CDR3 bases: TGTGCCAGCGGTTTCCACCGGACTAGCGACAACGAGCAGTACTTC.

The chain links TRBV28 to TRBJ1-6; D gene uncertain. V was clipped by 3 bases and J by 7 bases, with 7 bases between them. CDR1 is MDHEN and CDR2 is SYDVKM in the germline V gene. The CDR3 is 13 amino acids. The CDR3 DNA is TGTGCCAGCAGTTTCCTCTTGAATTCACCCCTCCACTTT. This gives the protein CASSFLLNSPLHF.

The genes are TRBV5-6 and TRBJ1-1, with 7 bases aligning to TRBD1. The CDR3 extends over 13 amino acids. Germline assignment: CDR1 SGHDT and CDR2 YYEEEE. V was clipped by 5 bases and J by 2 bases; unmatched bases: 3. The CDR3 region has the DNA TGTGCCAGCAGTAGGGGGCTTAACACTGAAGCTTTCTTT. Encoded protein: CASSRGLNTEAFF.

The chain is built from TRBV28 and TRBJ1-1; TRBD1 agrees at 9 bases. J gave up 1 base and V 5 bases, and 2 bases lay outside the gene matches. Per germline, CDR1 MDHEN and CDR2 SYDVKM. The CDR3 is 14 residues long. CDR3: CASSLQGANTEAFF. DNA for the CDR3: TGTGCCAGCAGTCTACAGGGGGCGAACACTGAAGCTTTCTTT.

The chain uses TRBV30 and TRBJ1-1; TRBD1 might be the D (6 bases). This CDR3 has 14 residues. The V and J ends lost 0 bases and 7 bases respectively, with 15 bases between them. Germline assignment: CDR1 GTSNPN and CDR2 SVGIG (reference sequence). In DNA form, the CDR3 reads TGTGCCTGGAGTGTACCTGGGGGCTGGCGTGAAGCTTTCTTT. Translation gives CAWSVPGGWREAFF.

The gene calls are TRBV2 and TRBJ2-2, with D possibly matching TRBD1 (6 bases). V lost 8 bases and J lost 4, with 14 bases in between. Germline V lookup: CDR1 SNHLY, CDR2 FYNNEI. CDR3 length equals 14 residues. CDR3: CASQRQDRTGELFF. The CDR3 nucleotides read TGTGCCAGCCAAAGACAGGATCGCACCGGGGAGCTGTTTTTT.

The chain recombines TRBV6-5 with TRBJ2-7; maybe TRBD2 (6 bases). The V gene's germline CDR1 is MNHEY and CDR2 SVGAGI. The CDR3 is made up of 15 amino acids. Trimming pared 3 bases from V and 2 bases from J, leaving 14 bases between. The CDR3 is CASSYSLGRTYEQYF. The CDR3 DNA reads as TGTGCCAGCAGTTATAGTCTTGGGAGGACCTACGAGCAGTACTTC.

The J gene is TRBJ2-1, the V gene TRBV5-1; D unresolved. The length of the CDR3 is 13 residues. Germline loops: CDR1 SGHRS, CDR2 YFSETQ. V gave up 2 bases and J gave up 5 bases, with 8 bases separating them. The CDR3 sequence: CASSLQPNNEQFF. CDR3 coding DNA: TGCGCCAGCAGCTTACAGCCCAACAATGAGCAGTTCTTC.

The count of this clone is one. V usage is TRBV9 and J usage is TRBJ1-1; 7 bases line up with TRBD1. V shed 4 bases, J shed 0 bases, and the junction held 6 bases outside the gene matches. This CDR3 is built from 15 residues. Germline V gene data show CDR1 as SGDLS and CDR2 as YYNGEE. The CDR3 here is CASSPGGQLNTEAFF. DNA for the CDR3: TGTGCCAGCAGCCCTGGGGGACAGCTGAACACTGAAGCTTTCTTT.

Note on this clone: The junction departs from the called germline gene at one end, perhaps through a read error. The chain employs TRBV15 and TRBJ2-7, with D perhaps TRBD2 (5 bases). The CDR3 has 14 amino acids. From germline, CDR1 is LNHNV and CDR2 YYDKDF (reference sequence). The CDR3 reads CATSRGGGEAVEDF. CDR3 nucleotides: TGTGCCACCAGCAGAGGCGGAGGAGAGGCAGTTGAAGACTTC. The variable domain in full, completed from reference TRBV15 and TRBJ2-7, reads DAMVIQNPRYQVTQFGKPVTLSCSQTLNHNVMYWYQQKSSQAPKLLFHYYDKDFNNEADTPDNFQSRRPNTSFCFLDIRSPGLGDTAMYLCATSRGGGEAVEDFGPGTRLTVT.

The chain links TRBV9 to TRBJ2-3; D is ambiguous. Trimming took 2 bases from V and 6 from J, leaving 10 bases between them. Germline CDR1 is SGDLS and CDR2 is YYNGEE. This CDR3 comprises 13 residues. The CDR3 nucleotides are TGTGCCAGCAGCGTGTACGGTTCCGATACGCAGTATTTT. Translation: CASSVYGSDTQYF.

The gene calls are TRBV6-6 and TRBJ1-1; a weak D match, TRBD1 (6 bases). This CDR3 has 13 residues. Trimming cost V 7 bases and J 4 bases, with 13 bases left between them. Germline loops: CDR1 MNHNY, CDR2 SVGAGI (reference sequence). This CDR3 is CASKGGGSTEAFF. The CDR3 DNA is TGTGCCAGCAAAGGGGGAGGGAGCACTGAAGCTTTCTTT.

The chain joins TRBV19 to TRBJ1-3; D is ambiguous. The CDR3 sequence is 12 residues long. Germline lookup yields CDR1 LNHDA and CDR2 SQIVND (reference sequence). The V end was cut by 5 bases, the J end by 7 bases, with 9 bases between. The CDR3 loop is CASSRVSNTIYF. The CDR3, as DNA: TGTGCCAGTAGTCGCGTCTCCAACACCATATATTTT.

This clone was seen a handful of times. The chain combines TRBV15 with TRBJ1-5; maybe TRBD1 (6 bases). With 4 bases removed from V and 0 bases from J, the gap between germline ends came to 16 bases. Looked up from germline, CDR1 is LNHNV and CDR2 is YYDKDF (reference sequence). The CDR3 extends over 17 amino acids. The CDR3 spells CATSKSGTTISNQPQHF. CDR3 DNA sequence: TGTGCCACCAGCAAATCCGGGACAACAATTAGCAATCAGCCCCAGCATTTT.